The present T cell receptor beta chain was sequenced within a study of OX40 agonist ivuxolimab in advanced cancers. About the study as a whole: Ivuxolimab was a fully human IgG2 agonistic monoclonal antibody targeting the costimulatory receptor OX40 (CD134). Patients were allowed to have had prior anti-PD-1, anti-PD-L1 or anti-CTLA-4 therapy, and 40% of the dose-escalation patients had been treated with checkpoint inhibitors. Partial responses were achieved by three dose-escalation patients, of whom one had hepatocellular carcinoma and two had cutaneous melanoma. The paper describes the monotherapy dose-escalation part (N ≈ 51 patients) of the phase I trial of ivuxolimab. In the dose-escalation cohort, more than 75% of patients were male, and the mean age was approximately 55 years, with a range of roughly 23 to 85. Intravenous ivuxolimab was administered to patients every 2 weeks at six dose levels: 0.01, 0.1, 0.3, 1.5, 3 and 10 mg/kg. Peripheral TCRbeta sequencing aimed to test whether ivuxolimab altered TCR sequence diversity and caused clonal T-cell expansion. Among the approximately 54 dose-escalation patients, 19 had hepatocellular carcinoma, some 15 melanoma, 9 renal cell carcinoma and 9 head and neck cancer.

A note on this clone: The specificity of this receptor is unknown. No quality values exist for individual bases; no much larger clone is one base distant.

From the cysteine up to the phenylalanine, the CDR3 has a length of 13 residues. This entry keeps only the CDR3 DNA: 39 bases, framed from base 1. V and J are truncated by 6 bases and 5 bases respectively, leaving an intervening sequence of 11 bases. CDR1 and CDR2 were assigned from the germline V gene as KGHSH and LQKENI. Patients with a history of autoimmune disease or receiving systemic immunosuppression were excluded from the trial. Peripheral blood for TCR sequencing was collected from all dose cohorts at baseline, on cycle 4 day 1, and on cycle 7 day 1. Samples came from an open-label, multicenter, first-in-human phase I dose-escalation trial of ivuxolimab. Adults with locally advanced or metastatic head and neck squamous cell, hepatocellular, melanoma or renal cell carcinoma were enrolled in the trial. Before TCR sequencing, CD4+ T cells and CD8+ T cells from peripheral blood were sorted into separate populations.

Broad study findings and their caveats: The antigen specificity of the clonally expanded peripheral T cells was not determined. Low levels of normalized T-cell clonal expansion were also seen in some patients who did not respond. At doses of 0.1 to 3.0 mg/kg, clonal expansion of both CD4+ and CD8+ T cells in blood was seen between baseline and week 6. Partial responders in the 0.1-3.0 mg/kg groups had among the lowest normalized peripheral clonal expansion, especially among CD8+ T cells. On average, CD8+ T cells showed more expanded clones than CD4+ T cells after ivuxolimab.

Genomic DNA was extracted from sorted cells for sequencing of the TCRbeta CDR3 region. The immunoSEQ Assay was used for sequencing of TCRbeta CDR3 regions. Sourced from immuneACCESS, this table was stored by TCRdb with only in-frame sequences that have V and J called. A share of the clones is absent; for the studies checked, an unresolved V gene accounts for under half, and the remainder has no known explanation. This sample comprises under 150,000 clones, around 93% of them detected only once. In total, the top ten clones hold more than 0.8% of the sample. The receptor was derived from an adult with an advanced solid tumor such as melanoma, head and neck, liver or kidney cancer. The sequences come from CD4+ or CD8+ T cells sorted from blood, collected in a trial of the OX40 agonist ivuxolimab. Recombination linked TRBV18 to TRBJ2-1, with the D segment identity uncertain. The DNA sequence reads TGTGCCAGCTCCCCTGGTAAGCACAATGAGCAGTTCTTC. This yields the protein CASSPGKHNEQFF. This CDR3, with the reference TRBV18 and TRBJ2-1 proteins standing in past its ends, gives the full variable domain NAGVMQNPRHLVRRRGQEARLRCSPMKGHSHVYWYRQLPEEGLKFMVYLQKENIIDESGMPKERFSAEFPKEGPSILRIQQVVRGDSAAYFCASSPGKHNEQFFGPGTRLTVL.